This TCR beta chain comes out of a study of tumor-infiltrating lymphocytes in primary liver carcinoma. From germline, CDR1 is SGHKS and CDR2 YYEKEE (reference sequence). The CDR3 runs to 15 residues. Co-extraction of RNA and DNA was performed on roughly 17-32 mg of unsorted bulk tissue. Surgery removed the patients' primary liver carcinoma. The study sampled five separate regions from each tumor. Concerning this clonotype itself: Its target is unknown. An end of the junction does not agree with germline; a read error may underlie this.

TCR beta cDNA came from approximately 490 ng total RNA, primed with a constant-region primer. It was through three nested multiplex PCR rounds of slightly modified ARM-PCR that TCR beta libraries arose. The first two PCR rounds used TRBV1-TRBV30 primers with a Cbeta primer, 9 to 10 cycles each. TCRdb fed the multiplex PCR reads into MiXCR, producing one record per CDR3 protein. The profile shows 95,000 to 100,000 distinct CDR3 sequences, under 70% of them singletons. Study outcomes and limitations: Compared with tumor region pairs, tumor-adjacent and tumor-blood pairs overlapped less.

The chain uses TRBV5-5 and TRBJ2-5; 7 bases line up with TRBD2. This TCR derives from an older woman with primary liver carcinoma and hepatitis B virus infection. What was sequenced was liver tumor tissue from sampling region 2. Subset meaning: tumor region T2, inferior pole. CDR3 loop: CASSSASGPLESQYF. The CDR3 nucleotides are TGTGCCAGCAGCTCGGCTAGCGGCCCCCTGGAGAGCCAGTACTTC.